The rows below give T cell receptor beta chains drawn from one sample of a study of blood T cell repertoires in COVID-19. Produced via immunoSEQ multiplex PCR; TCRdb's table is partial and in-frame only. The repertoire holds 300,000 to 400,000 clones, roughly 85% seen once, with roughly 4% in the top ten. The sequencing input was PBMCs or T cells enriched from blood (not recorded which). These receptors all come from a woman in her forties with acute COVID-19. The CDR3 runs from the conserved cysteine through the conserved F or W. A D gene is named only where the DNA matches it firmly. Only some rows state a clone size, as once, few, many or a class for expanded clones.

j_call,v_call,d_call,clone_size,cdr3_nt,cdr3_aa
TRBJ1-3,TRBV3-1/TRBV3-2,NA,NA,TGTGCCAGCAGCCAAGATCCGCCGAGAAAAGGAAACACCATATATTTT,CASSQDPPRKGNTIYF
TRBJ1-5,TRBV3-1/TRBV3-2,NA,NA,TGTGCCAGCAGCTCCCTACCGGGGCAGCCCCAGCATTTT,CASSSLPGQPQHF
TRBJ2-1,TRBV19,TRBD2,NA,TGTGCCAGTAGTATTTTAGGTAGCGGGAACAATGAGCAGTTCTTC,CASSILGSGNNEQFF
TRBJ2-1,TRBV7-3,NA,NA,TGTGCCAGCAGCTTAGACCCGCGAGGCAATGAGCAGTTCTTC,CASSLDPRGNEQFF
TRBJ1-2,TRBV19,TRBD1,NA,TGTGCCAGTTTTACAGGGACAGGGAGTAGGGGATATGGCTACACCTTC,CASFTGTGSRGYGYTF
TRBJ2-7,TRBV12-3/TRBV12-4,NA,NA,TGTGCCAGCAGAACAAGACAGGCTTACGAGCAGTACTTC,CASRTRQAYEQYF
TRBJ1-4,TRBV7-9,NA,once,TGTGCCAGCAGCTTAGATCAGGCGATGGCTAATGAAAAACTGTTTTTT,CASSLDQAMANEKLFF
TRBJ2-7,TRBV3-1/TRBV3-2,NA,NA,TGTGCCAGCAGCCAGGCCCAGGACTCCAGCCACCCCTACGAGCAGTACTTC,CASSQAQDSSHPYEQYF
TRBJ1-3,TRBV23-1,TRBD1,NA,TGCGCCAGCAGAGCTTGGACAGGAATAAACACCATATATTTT,CASRAWTGINTIYF
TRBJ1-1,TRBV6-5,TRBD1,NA,TGTGCCAGCAGTTACTCGAAGGGACAGCAAGAAGCTTTCTTT,CASSYSKGQQEAFF
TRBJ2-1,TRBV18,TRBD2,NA,TGTGCCAGCTCACCACAGGGACTAGTTTCTTCCAATGAGCAGTTCTTC,CASSPQGLVSSNEQFF
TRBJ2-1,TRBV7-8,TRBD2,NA,TGTGCCAGCAGCTTACTGAGCGGGGGTTACTACAATGAGCAGTTCTTC,CASSLLSGGYYNEQFF
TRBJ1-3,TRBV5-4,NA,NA,TGTGCCAGCAGCCCTTCGGGTAACTCTGGAAACACCATATATTTT,CASSPSGNSGNTIYF
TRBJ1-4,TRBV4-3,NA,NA,TGCGCCAGCAGCCAAGAAAGTCCGGGGACAAGGAATGAAAAACTGTTTTTT,CASSQESPGTRNEKLFF
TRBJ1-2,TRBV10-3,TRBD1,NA,TGTGCCGTCGACAGGGGGGACTATGGCTACACCTTC,CAVDRGDYGYTF
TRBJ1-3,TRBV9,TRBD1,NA,TGTGCCAGCAGACCGGGACAGGGGGCTGGAAACACCATATATTTT,CASRPGQGAGNTIYF
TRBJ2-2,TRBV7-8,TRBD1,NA,TGTGCCAGCAGCTTAGCCCAGGGGGCGGCCGGGGAGCTGTTTTTT,CASSLAQGAAGELFF
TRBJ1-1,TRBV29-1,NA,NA,TGCAGCGTCACGATACAGGGAAGGACTGAAGCTTTCTTT,CSVTIQGRTEAFF
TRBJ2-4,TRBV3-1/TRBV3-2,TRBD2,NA,TGTGCCAGCAGCCACGGACTAGCGGGAGCCAGGGGAAACATTCAGTACTTC,CASSHGLAGARGNIQYF
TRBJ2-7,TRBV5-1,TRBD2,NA,TGCGCCAGCTCCCCCCTAGCGGGTTACGAGCAGTACTTC,CASSPLAGYEQYF
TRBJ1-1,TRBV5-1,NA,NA,TGCGCCAGCAGCTTGTCCCCGGACATCGGGGGCACTGAAGCTTTCTTT,CASSLSPDIGGTEAFF
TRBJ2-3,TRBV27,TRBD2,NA,TGTGCCAGCCAACAGGGCGGGAGGAGAACAGATACGCAGTATTTT,CASQQGGRRTDTQYF
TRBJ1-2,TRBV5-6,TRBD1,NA,TGTGCCAGCAGCTTAAGAACAGGGGTTTACTATGGCTACACCTTC,CASSLRTGVYYGYTF
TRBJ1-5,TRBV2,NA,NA,TGTGCCAGCAGTGACAGGGTAGGCAATCAGCCCCAGCATTTT,CASSDRVGNQPQHF
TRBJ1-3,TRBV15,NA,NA,TGTGCCACCAGCAGAGATCTCAACAGTAACTCTGGAAACACCATATATTTT,CATSRDLNSNSGNTIYF
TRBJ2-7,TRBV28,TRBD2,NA,TGTGCCAGCAGTTTTGCTAGCGGGAGGGCCATCAGCGCCTACGAGCAGTACTTC,CASSFASGRAISAYEQYF
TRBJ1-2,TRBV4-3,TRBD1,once,TGCGCCAGCAGCCAAGATAGACAGGGGGGTGGCTACACCTTC,CASSQDRQGGGYTF
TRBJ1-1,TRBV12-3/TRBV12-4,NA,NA,TGTGCCAGCAGTTTAAGAGAGAACACTGAAGCTTTCTTT,CASSLRENTEAFF
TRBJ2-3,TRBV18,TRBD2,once,TGTGCCAGCTCTACGACACTAGCGGGAACAGATACGCAGTATTTT,CASSTTLAGTDTQYF
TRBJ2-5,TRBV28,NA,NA,TGTGCCAGCAGTCTCCGACAGAGGTACCAAGAGACCCAGTACTTC,CASSLRQRYQETQYF
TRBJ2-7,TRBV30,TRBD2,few,TGTGCCTGGAGTGGTCTGCCTAGCGGGAGGGCGGGCGAGCAGTACTTC,CAWSGLPSGRAGEQYF
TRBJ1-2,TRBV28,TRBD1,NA,TGTGCCAGCAGTTTATCCGGGACAGGCTATGGCTACACCTTC,CASSLSGTGYGYTF
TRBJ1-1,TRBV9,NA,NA,TGTGCCAGCAGCCCGGCCGGGGGGATGAACACTGAAGCTTTCTTT,CASSPAGGMNTEAFF
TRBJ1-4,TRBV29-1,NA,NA,TGCAGCGTTGCGACAGCAGCTAATGAAAAACTGTTTTTT,CSVATAANEKLFF
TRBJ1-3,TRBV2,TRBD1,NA,TGTGCCAGCAAAAGGGACAGAATTCTCTCTGGAAACACCATATATTTT,CASKRDRILSGNTIYF
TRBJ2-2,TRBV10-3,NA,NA,TGTGCCATCAGTGATCAGGGTGGCGGGGAGCTGTTTTTT,CAISDQGGGELFF
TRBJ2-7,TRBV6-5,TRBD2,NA,TGTGCCAGCAGTTACAGACTAGCGGGGAGCTCCTACGAGCAGTACTTC,CASSYRLAGSSYEQYF
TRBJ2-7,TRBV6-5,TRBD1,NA,TGTGCCAGCAGTCCGAATGATTTACAGGGGTGGGAGCAGTACTTC,CASSPNDLQGWEQYF
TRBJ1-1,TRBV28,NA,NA,TGTGCCAGCAGTGGGGCATACACTGAAGCTTTCTTT,CASSGAYTEAFF
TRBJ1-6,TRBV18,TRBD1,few,TGTGCCAGCTCACAGACAGGGCTGAATTCACCCCTCCACTTT,CASSQTGLNSPLHF
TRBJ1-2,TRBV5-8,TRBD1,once,TGTGCCAGCAGCTATGGGACAGGGGGCTGGATCGGCTATGGCTACACCTTC,CASSYGTGGWIGYGYTF
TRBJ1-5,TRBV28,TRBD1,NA,TGTGCCAGCAGTGATACAGACAGGGGTAGCAATCAGCCCCAGCATTTT,CASSDTDRGSNQPQHF
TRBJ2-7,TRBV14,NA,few,TGTGCCAGCAGCCGAGGCTACGAGCAGTACTTC,CASSRGYEQYF
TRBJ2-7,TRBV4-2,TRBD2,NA,TGTGCCAGCAGCCAAGAAGGGACTACATCCTACGAGCAGTACTTC,CASSQEGTTSYEQYF
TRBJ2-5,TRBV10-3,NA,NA,TGTGCCACCTCAAGAGGGTCTCTAGGAGGGGAGACCCAGTACTTC,CATSRGSLGGETQYF
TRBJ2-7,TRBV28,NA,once,TGTGCCAGCAGTTTAAACCCCCGGGCGGGGGAGCAGTACTTC,CASSLNPRAGEQYF
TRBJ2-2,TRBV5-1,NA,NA,TGCGCCAGCAGCTTGGCCAGCACCGGGGAGCTGTTTTTT,CASSLASTGELFF
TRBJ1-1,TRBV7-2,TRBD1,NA,TGTGCCAGCAGCCCAATCGGACAGGGGGGGAGAATGGCTGAAGCTTTCTTT,CASSPIGQGGRMAEAFF